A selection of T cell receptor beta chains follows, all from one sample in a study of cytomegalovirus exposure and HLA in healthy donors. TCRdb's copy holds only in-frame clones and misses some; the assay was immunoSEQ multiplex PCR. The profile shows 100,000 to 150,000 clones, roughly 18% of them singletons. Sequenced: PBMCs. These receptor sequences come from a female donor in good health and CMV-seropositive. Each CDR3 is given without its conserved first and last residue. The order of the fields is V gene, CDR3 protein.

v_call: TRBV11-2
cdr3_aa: ASSLGRGLAEETQY

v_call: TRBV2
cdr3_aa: ASSRTGLNTEAF

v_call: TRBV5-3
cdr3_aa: ASLDRGLNEQY

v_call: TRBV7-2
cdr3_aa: ASRGLRETQY

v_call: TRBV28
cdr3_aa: ASSPRRGHRNYGYT

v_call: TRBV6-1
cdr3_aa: ASRTASGNTIY

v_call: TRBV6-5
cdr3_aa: ASCRTGAFYGYT

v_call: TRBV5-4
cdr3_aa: ASSWTGMNTEAF

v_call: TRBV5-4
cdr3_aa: ASYRGLTDTQY

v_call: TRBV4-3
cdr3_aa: ASSSREATNEKLF

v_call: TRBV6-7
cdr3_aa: ASSYQNEQGNTIY

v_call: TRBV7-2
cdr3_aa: ASRLAANTGELF

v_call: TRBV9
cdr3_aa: ASSVAPGNYEQY

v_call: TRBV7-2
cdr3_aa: ASREGGGGFYEQY

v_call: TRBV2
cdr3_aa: ASDMRGYSPLH

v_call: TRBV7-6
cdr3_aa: ASSLASTGPGGQPQH

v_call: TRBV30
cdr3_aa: AWGRQGAYGYT

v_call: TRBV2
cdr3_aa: ASSTGNTGELF

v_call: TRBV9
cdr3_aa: ASSKEPAGGYSYNEQF

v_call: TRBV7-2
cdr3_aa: ASSQIRTGEAF

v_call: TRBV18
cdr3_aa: ASLRDYQETQY

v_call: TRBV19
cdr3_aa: ASSRGTVHQPQH

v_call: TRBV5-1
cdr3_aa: ASSTYELNYEQY

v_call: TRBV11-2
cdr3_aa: ASSLGLTGVTNQPQH